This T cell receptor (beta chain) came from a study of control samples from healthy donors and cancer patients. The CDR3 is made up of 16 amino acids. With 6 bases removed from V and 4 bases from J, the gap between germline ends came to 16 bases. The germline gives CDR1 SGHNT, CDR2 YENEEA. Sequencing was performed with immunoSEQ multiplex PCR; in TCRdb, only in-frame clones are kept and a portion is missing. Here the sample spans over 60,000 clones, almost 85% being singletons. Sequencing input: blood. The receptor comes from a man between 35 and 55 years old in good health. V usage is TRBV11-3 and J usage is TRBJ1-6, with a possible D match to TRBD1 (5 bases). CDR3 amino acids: CASSSGGGLYNSPLHF. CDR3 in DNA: TGTGCCAGCAGTTCTGGGGGGGGTCTATATAATTCACCCCTCCACTTT.